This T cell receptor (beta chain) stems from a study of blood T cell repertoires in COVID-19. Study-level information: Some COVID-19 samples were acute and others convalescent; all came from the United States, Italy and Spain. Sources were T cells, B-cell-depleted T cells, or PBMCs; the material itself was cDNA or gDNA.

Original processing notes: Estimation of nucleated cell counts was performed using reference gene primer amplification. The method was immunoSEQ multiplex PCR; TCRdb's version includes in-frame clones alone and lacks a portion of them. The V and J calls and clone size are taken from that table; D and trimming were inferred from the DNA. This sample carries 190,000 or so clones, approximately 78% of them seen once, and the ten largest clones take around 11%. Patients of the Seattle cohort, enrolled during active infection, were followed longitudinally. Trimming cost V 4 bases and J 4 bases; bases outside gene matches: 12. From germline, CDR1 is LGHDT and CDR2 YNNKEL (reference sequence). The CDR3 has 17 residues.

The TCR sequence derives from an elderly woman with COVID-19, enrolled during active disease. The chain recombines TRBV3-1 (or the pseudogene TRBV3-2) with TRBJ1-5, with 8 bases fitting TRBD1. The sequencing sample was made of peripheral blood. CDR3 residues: CASSPGQGHPLNQPQHF. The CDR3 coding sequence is TGTGCCAGCAGCCCCGGACAGGGACACCCCCTGAATCAGCCCCAGCATTTT.